These 21 T cell receptor beta chains originate from one sample sequenced in a study of blood T cells in healthy people across ages. A second PCR, run for about 7 to 11 cycles, used a sample-barcoded 5' primer plus a J-beta primer mix. Each CDR3 protein is one row after TCRdb ran MiXCR on the 5' RACE reads. In the table there are 540,000 or so distinct CDR3 sequences, around 50% of which are singletons. Sequencing was performed on blood. These receptors all stem from an older man in good health.

V is TRBV20-1 and J is TRBJ2-2; 9 bases fit TRBD2. This CDR3 contains 18 residues. Germline V gene data show CDR1 as DFQATT and CDR2 as SNEGSKA (reference sequence). V shed 0 bases and J 4 bases; nucleotides not matched to a gene: 12. The CDR3 loop is CSARDWGLAGSITGELFF. CDR3 DNA: TGCAGTGCTAGAGATTGGGGGCTAGCGGGGTCGATCACCGGGGAGCTGTTTTTT.

This clonotype was observed a few times. The junction departs from germline at one end; a sequencing error may be responsible. The CDR3 reads CASSSVAGAYNEQFF. The CDR3 nucleotides are TGTGCTAGCAGCTCCGTAGCGGGAGCCTACAATGAGCAGTTCTTC. The chain is built from TRBV7-7 and TRBJ2-1, with TRBD2 identical over 9 bases. The CDR3 runs to 15 residues. Germline CDR1 and CDR2: SSHAT and FNYEAQ (reference sequence).

This chain uses TRBV7-2 with TRBJ2-2; D may be TRBD2 (5 bases). Germline CDR1 SGHTA, CDR2 FQGNSA. The CDR3 is 17 amino acids. V gave up 1 base and J gave up 6 bases, with 18 bases separating them. The CDR3 spells CASSLDGASFPPGELFF. The CDR3 nucleotides are TGTGCCAGCAGCTTAGATGGCGCTAGCTTTCCGCCCGGGGAGCTGTTTTTT.

The V gene is TRBV18, the J gene TRBJ2-2; 8 bases align to TRBD2. With V trimmed by 3 bases and J by 0 bases, 6 bases remained unmatched. The CDR3 is made up of 17 amino acids. CDR1 is KGHSH and CDR2 is LQKENI in the germline V gene. The CDR3 nucleotides read TGTGCCAGCTCACCTTCACTAGCGGCGGCGAACACCGGGGAGCTGTTTTTT. Its translation is CASSPSLAAANTGELFF.

In this sample, this clonotype turned up many times. V usage is TRBV29-1 and J usage is TRBJ2-1, with unresolved D. Deletions cut 6 bases from V and 4 bases from J, with 7 bases between. CDR3 length equals 11 residues. CDR1 and CDR2 from the germline V gene are SQVTM and ANQGSEA. The CDR3 sequence is CSVDGYNEQFF. The CDR3 DNA reads as TGCAGCGTAGACGGATACAATGAGCAGTTCTTC.

This chain connects TRBV12-3 or TRBV12-4 to TRBJ2-5; tentative D call: TRBD2 (5 bases). Trimming removed 3 bases from V and 4 bases from J, with 12 bases in between. This CDR3 region has 14 residues. The CDR3 reads CASSLGVRAETQYF. DNA of the CDR3: TGTGCCAGCAGTTTGGGAGTGAGAGCAGAGACCCAGTACTTC.

The V and J genes are TRBV30 and TRBJ2-7, with 12 bases that match TRBD2. The junction had 8 bases not matched to a gene; V was cut back by 3 bases and J by 5 bases. This CDR3 contains 15 residues. From germline, CDR1 is GTSNPN and CDR2 SVGIG (reference sequence). CDR3 amino acids: CAWRKKTSGSDEQYF. CDR3 nucleotides: TGTGCCTGGAGAAAGAAGACTAGCGGGAGTGACGAGCAGTACTTC.

The V call is TRBV10-3, the J call TRBJ2-1; D is undetermined. The CDR3 sequence is 11 residues long. The germline V gene encodes CDR1 ENHRY and CDR2 SYGVKD. Trimming took 3 bases from V and 6 from J, leaving 3 bases between them. Here the CDR3 DNA reads TGTGCCATCAGTGAAACCAATGAGCAGTTCTTC. Translating gives CAISETNEQFF.

This chain connects TRBV6-1 to TRBJ1-1; TRBD1 aligns across 8 bases. The CDR3 has 17 residues. V trimming: 3 bases; J trimming: 7 bases; junction bases outside the gene matches: 16. Looked up from germline, CDR1 is MNHNS and CDR2 is SASEGT. The CDR3 coding sequence is TGTGCCAGCAGTGAGTTGAGGCAGGGGGCGAGGGGCAGTGAAGCTTTCTTT. This encodes CASSELRQGARGSEAFF.

This rearrangement joins TRBV4-2 to TRBJ2-1; 9 nucleotides match TRBD2. The CDR3 is made up of 15 amino acids. Losses at the gene ends were 4 bases for V and 7 bases for J; bases not matched to a gene: 8. Germline loops: CDR1 LGHNA, CDR2 YNFKEQ. CDR3 nucleotides: TGTGCCAGCAGCCCTCTCGGCGGGAGGGCGAATGAGCAGTTCTTC. The encoded protein is CASSPLGGRANEQFF.

This clonotype was detected only once. This chain links TRBV6-6 with TRBJ2-7; 9 bases are shared with TRBD1. The ends lost 6 bases at V and 7 bases at J; junction bases unmatched: 16. The CDR3 contains 16 residues. Germline V lookup: CDR1 MNHNY, CDR2 SVGAGI (reference sequence). CDR3 in DNA: TGTGCCAGCAGCCGAACCCCGGGACAGGGTGTTGGGGAGCAGTACTTC. This gives the protein CASSRTPGQGVGEQYF.

The chain links TRBV5-1 to TRBJ1-2; no clear D. This CDR3 contains 13 residues. The V gene lost 4 bases and the J gene lost 5 bases, with 12 bases spanning the gap. The germline CDR1 and CDR2 sequences are SGHRS and YFSETQ. CDR3 in amino acids: CASSPVREYGYTF. In DNA form, the CDR3 reads TGCGCCAGCAGCCCCGTGCGGGAATATGGCTACACCTTC.

The chain employs TRBV7-9 and TRBJ1-1; D might be TRBD1 (5 bases). Trimming stripped 5 bases from V and 6 bases from J, with 16 bases between. Germline loops: CDR1 SEHNR, CDR2 FQNEAQ (reference sequence). CDR3 length: 14 residues. CDR3 DNA sequence: TGTGCCAGCAGCGGCCGGGACCCCCTGGCTGAAGCTTTCTTT. This translates into CASSGRDPLAEAFF.

This clonotype was seen repeatedly, ten times or more. V gene TRBV6-5 combines with J gene TRBJ2-1; D gene unclear. V dropped 0 bases and J dropped 3 bases, with 12 bases sitting between them. The CDR3 length is 16 residues. The germline V gene has CDR1 MNHEY and CDR2 SVGAGI. CDR3 region: CASSYSIGQNYNEQFF. CDR3 bases: TGTGCCAGCAGTTACTCGATCGGGCAGAACTACAATGAGCAGTTCTTC.

This clonotype was seen more than once but under ten times. The rearrangement joins TRBV6-2 or TRBV6-3 to TRBJ2-7; TRBD2 is a possible D gene (6 bases). In germline, CDR1 is MNHEY, CDR2 SVGEGT. The CDR3 covers 15 residues. V lost 5 bases and J lost 0, with 14 bases in between. CDR3 DNA: TGTGCCAGCAGTGACCTCCACGGGAGCTCCTACGAGCAGTACTTC. This gives the protein CASSDLHGSSYEQYF.

This clonotype showed up just once. The chain is built from TRBV4-1 and TRBJ2-3; TRBD1 or TRBD2 may be the D gene (5 bases each). The CDR3 runs to 16 residues. Trimming stripped 3 bases from V and 1 base from J, with 14 bases between. Per the germline V gene, CDR1 is MGHRA and CDR2 is YSYEKL. The CDR3 DNA follows: TGCGCCAGCAGCCAGTGGGGGACCCCTGGCACAGATACGCAGTATTTT. Its protein product is CASSQWGTPGTDTQYF.

A word on this clonotype: One end of the junction is discordant with germline, which a read error may explain. This chain joins TRBV7-2 and TRBJ2-3, with D hard to call. Per germline, CDR1 SGHTA and CDR2 FQGNSA. The length of the CDR3 is 13 residues. CDR3 residues: CASSRRYADMQYF. CDR3 nucleotide sequence: TGTGCCAGCAGCCGCCGATACGCAGATATGCAGTATTTT.

This clonotype was seen more than once but under ten times. The chain links TRBV13 to TRBJ1-1; D not resolved. Trimming left V 3 bases short and J 1 base short, with 12 bases between. Germline V gene data show CDR1 as PRHDT and CDR2 as FYEKMQ (reference sequence). The CDR3 is 15 residues long. CDR3 in amino acids: CASSFGRRGNTEAFF. In nucleotides, the CDR3 is TGTGCCAGCAGCTTCGGGCGACGAGGGAACACTGAAGCTTTCTTT. The complete variable domain, with remaining parts taken from reference TRBV13 and TRBJ1-1, reads AAGVIQSPRHLIKEKRETATLKCYPIPRHDTVYWYQQGPGQDPQFLISFYEKMQSDKGSIPDRFSAQQFSDYHSELNMSSLELGDSALYFCASSFGRRGNTEAFFGQGTRLTVV.

This chain uses TRBV18 with TRBJ2-7; TRBD2 is a possible D gene (5 bases). The length of the CDR3 is 14 residues. Germline CDR1 and CDR2: KGHSH and LQKENI. The ends were cut back, 2 bases at V and 1 base at J, with 9 bases in the middle. The CDR3: CASSPNGLSYEQYF. CDR3 sequence (DNA): TGTGCCAGCTCACCAAACGGACTTTCCTACGAGCAGTACTTC.

The chain combines TRBV7-2 with TRBJ1-6; no reliable D call. With 2 bases removed from V and 4 bases from J, the gap between germline ends came to 15 bases. This CDR3 is 17 amino acids long. Germline V gene sequence: CDR1 SGHTA, CDR2 FQGNSA. CDR3 protein: CASSLNLVRQYNSPLHF. DNA of the CDR3: TGTGCCAGCAGCTTAAATCTAGTGAGGCAGTATAATTCACCCCTCCACTTT.

CDR3 in amino acids: CASSVGQYSNQPQHF. The CDR3 DNA reads TGTGCCAGCAGCGTAGGCCAGTATAGCAATCAGCCCCAGCATTTT. The chain employs TRBV9 and TRBJ1-5; D gene unclear. Deletions cut 0 bases from V and 0 bases from J, with 7 bases between. CDR1 SGDLS and CDR2 YYNGEE come from the germline V gene. The CDR3 has 15 amino acids.